One T cell receptor (beta chain) is described in this entry. PCR involved 60 Vbeta and 13 Jbeta primers. TCRdb's copy holds only in-frame clones and misses some; the assay was immunoSEQ multiplex PCR. Among more than 90,000 clones listed, 80% to 85% were seen once. This record comes from a study of cytomegalovirus exposure and HLA in healthy donors. Study-wide context: Sequencing of roughly 180 million T cells in an earlier analysis found 120 million or so unique TCR beta sequences.

V was cut by 6 bases and J by 2 bases, with 17 bases left in between. This CDR3 comprises 16 residues. CDR1 and CDR2 (germline): WSHSY, SAAADI. The sample comprised PBMCs. V usage is TRBV10-2 and J usage is TRBJ1-3, with a tentative D call TRBD1 (6 bases). The TCR comes from a man aged 30-40 years in good health and CMV-seropositive. This CDR3 reads CASRPTTGFAGNTIYF. In DNA form, the CDR3 reads TGCGCCAGCAGGCCCACCACAGGGTTTGCTGGAAACACCATATATTTT.